These 28 T cell receptor beta chains were sequenced from one sample in a study of T and B cells in COVID-19 patients. Each TRB amplification used roughly 250-550 ng of genomic DNA from blood. TRB rearrangements were amplified by multiplex PCR with BIOMED2 TRB-A/B primers. TCRdb re-analysed the multiplex PCR reads in MiXCR, keeping a single row per CDR3 protein. The table records approximately 17,000 distinct CDR3 sequences, approximately 26% of them present only once. Sample: blood. Receptors were obtained from a human donor who had recovered from COVID-19.

This clonotype was seen more than once but under ten times. J is TRBJ2-4 and V is TRBV12-3 or TRBV12-4; unclear D gene. V was shortened by 3 bases and J by 7 bases, with 10 bases between the two germline ends. CDR3 length: 13 residues. The DNA for the CDR3 is TGTGCCAGCAGTTTTGGACCACGCAACATTCAGTACTTC. It is translated as CASSFGPRNIQYF.

This clonotype was detected many times. V and J are TRBV15 and TRBJ2-7, with 10 bases matching TRBD2. J gave up 6 bases and V 0 bases, and 5 bases lay outside the gene matches. Per the germline V gene, CDR1 is LNHNV and CDR2 is YYDKDF (reference sequence). The CDR3 spans 15 residues. The CDR3 here is CATSRDSLAGAEQYF. The CDR3 nucleotides read TGTGCCACCAGCAGAGACTCCCTAGCGGGAGCCGAGCAGTACTTC.

This clonotype is medium-sized by share. The V call is TRBV11-1, the J call TRBJ1-6; no definite D call. Germline V lookup: CDR1 SGHAT, CDR2 FQDESV (reference sequence). This CDR3 has 13 amino acids. V dropped 8 bases and J dropped 12 bases, with 17 bases sitting between them. DNA of the CDR3: TGTGCCAGCCGGGTGGTGGCAGCAGGACCCCTCCACTTT. It codes for CASRVVAAGPLHF.

This clonotype was seen a handful of times. The rearrangement uses TRBV7-9 and TRBJ2-1; 9 bases match TRBD1. Unmatched junction bases numbered 13, after V lost 6 bases and J lost 7 bases. This CDR3 has 16 amino acids. From germline, CDR1 is SEHNR and CDR2 FQNEAQ (reference sequence). DNA for the CDR3: TGTGCCAGCAGGGGAACCGGGACAGGGTCAAAAAATGAGCAGTTCTTC. Translation gives CASRGTGTGSKNEQFF.

This chain links TRBV7-9 with TRBJ2-7; 9 bases agree with TRBD2. Germline CDR1 reads SEHNR; CDR2 reads FQNEAQ (reference sequence). The junction had 14 bases not matched to a gene; V was cut back by 3 bases and J by 2 bases. The CDR3 length is 18 residues. CDR3 amino acids: CASSLVFSGSVGTYEQYF. The DNA for the CDR3 is TGTGCCAGCAGCTTGGTATTTAGCGGGAGTGTCGGGACCTACGAGCAGTACTTC.

The CDR3 DNA follows: TGCGCCAGCAGTCAGCCGTTTGGCTACAATGAGCAGTTCTTC. Protein product: CASSQPFGYNEQFF. The chain recombines TRBV23-1 with TRBJ2-1, with D uncertain. TRBV23-1 is an ORF; its function is uncertain. Between the trimmed V and J ends, which lost 3 bases and 3 bases, there was a span of 9 bases. This CDR3 spans 14 amino acids.

The V gene is TRBV12-3 or TRBV12-4, the J gene TRBJ1-1; 7 nucleotides align to TRBD1. CDR3 length equals 16 residues. Unmatched junction bases numbered 10, after V lost 5 bases and J lost 1 base. CDR3 coding DNA: TGTGCCAGCAGTAGACCAGGGGGTCAGGGGAACACTGAAGCTTTCTTT. Translation gives CASSRPGGQGNTEAFF.

This clonotype was recorded a few times. The chain is built from TRBV10-3 and TRBJ2-7, with a possible D match to TRBD2 (7 bases). Germline CDR1 is ENHRY and CDR2 is SYGVKD. The CDR3 runs 16 residues. Trimming pared 0 bases from V and 5 bases from J, leaving 17 bases between. This chain's CDR3 is CAISESGGEGPNEQYF. DNA of the CDR3: TGTGCCATCAGTGAGTCAGGGGGGGAGGGGCCGAACGAGCAGTACTTC.

V is TRBV19 and J is TRBJ2-5; D may match TRBD1 or TRBD2 (6 bases each). CDR3 length: 14 amino acids. Germline CDR1 is LNHDA and CDR2 is SQIVND (reference sequence). V lost 9 bases, J lost 9 bases, and 23 bases lay in between. The CDR3 loop is CARSPWTAGGAQYF. As DNA, the CDR3 is TGTGCCAGAAGCCCCTGGACAGCGGGCGGGGCCCAGTACTTC.

In its sample, this clonotype ranks as medium-sized. The J gene is TRBJ2-7, the V gene TRBV6-5; TRBD1 matches at 7 bases. V lost 5 bases, J lost 2 bases, and 3 bases stayed unmatched. CDR3 size: 13 residues. CDR1 MNHEY and CDR2 SVGAGI come from the germline V gene. CDR3 residues: CASSETGTYEQYF. CDR3 DNA: TGTGCCAGCAGTGAGACAGGGACCTACGAGCAGTACTTC.

The chain has TRBV20-1 and TRBJ2-7; 10 nucleotides match TRBD2. The CDR3 is 16 residues long. The V gene end was trimmed by 5 bases and the J gene end by 2 bases; junction bases not matched to a gene: 12. Per germline, CDR1 DFQATT and CDR2 SNEGSKA (reference sequence). DNA of the CDR3: TGCAGTGCTGATCTTGGGACTAGCGCTTTTACCTACGAGCAGTACTTC. This codes for CSADLGTSAFTYEQYF.

V gene TRBV5-6 combines with J gene TRBJ2-5; 10 nucleotides agree with TRBD1. Looked up from germline, CDR1 is SGHDT and CDR2 is YYEEEE. The J segment lost 2 bases and the V segment lost 7 bases, leaving 2 bases of the junction unmatched. This CDR3 contains 13 residues. The CDR3 DNA reads TGTGCCAGCGGGACAGGGGCACAAGAGACCCAGTACTTC. Protein sequence: CASGTGAQETQYF.

Ten or more counts support this clonotype. The chain is built from TRBV27 and TRBJ2-5; D might be TRBD1 (6 bases). Trimming shortened V by 2 bases and J by 5 bases, and 9 bases separated the two germline ends. Germline V gene data show CDR1 as MNHEY and CDR2 as SMNVEV (reference sequence). The CDR3 spans 13 residues. The CDR3 spells CASSLGGRETQYF. CDR3 DNA: TGTGCCAGCAGTTTAGGGGGCCGGGAGACCCAGTACTTC.

The gene calls are TRBV4-3 and TRBJ2-1; 7 bases align to TRBD1. The V segment lost 3 bases and the J segment 5 bases; nucleotides outside the gene matches: 13. CDR1 is LGHNA and CDR2 is YSLEER in the germline V gene. The CDR3 has 17 amino acids. CDR3 DNA sequence: TGCGCCAGCAGCCAGGGAACCTTAGGGACAGCAAACAATGAGCAGTTCTTC. The encoded protein is CASSQGTLGTANNEQFF.

This clonotype is labeled as medium-sized (0.01 to 0.1%). This chain links TRBV19 with TRBJ2-7; D gene ambiguous. Trimming pared 1 base from V and 3 bases from J, leaving 4 bases between. The germline gives CDR1 LNHDA, CDR2 SQIVND (reference sequence). The CDR3 totals 12 residues. The chain's CDR3 is CASSIVGYEQYF. Written as DNA, the CDR3 is TGTGCCAGTAGTATAGTAGGCTACGAGCAGTACTTC. The full variable domain, with the rest looked up from reference TRBV19 and TRBJ2-7, is DGGITQSPKYLFRKEGQNVTLSCEQNLNHDAMYWYRQDPGQGLRLIYYSQIVNDFQKGDIAEGYSVSREKKESFPLTVTSAQKNPTAFYLCASSIVGYEQYFGPGTRLTVT.

This rearrangement joins TRBV12-3 or TRBV12-4 to TRBJ1-2; tentatively, D is TRBD1 (6 bases). The CDR3 runs 14 residues. The V and J ends lost 6 bases and 5 bases respectively, with 16 bases between them. CDR3 sequence: CASRLGQLTYGYTF. DNA of the CDR3: TGTGCCAGCAGGCTTGGACAGCTTACTTATGGCTACACCTTC.

Only one count was recorded for this clonotype. The chain has TRBV10-1 and TRBJ2-2, with 10 bases identical to TRBD2. The CDR3 runs 13 residues. Germline CDR1 and CDR2: WNHNN and SYGVQD (reference sequence). V lost 7 bases and J lost 6; bases outside the gene matches: 2. The CDR3 loop reads CASMGLASGELFF. The CDR3 nucleotides read TGCGCCAGCATGGGACTAGCGTCCGGGGAGCTGTTTTTT.

Concerning this clonotype: A much larger clonotype is one base distant, so this may be a read error. The chain has TRBV27 and TRBJ1-6, with TRBD1 identical over 9 bases. The CDR3 has 16 amino acids. CDR1 and CDR2 (germline): MNHEY, SMNVEV (reference sequence). This chain's CDR3 is CASSQLTGGGNLPLHF. The CDR3 nucleotides are TGTGCCAGCAGTCAACTAACAGGGGGCGGGAATTTACCCCTCCACTTT.

Relative to its sample, this clonotype is medium-sized. This chain uses TRBV19 with TRBJ1-6; D uncertain. V was pared by 0 bases and J by 7 bases, with 13 bases between. This CDR3 has 16 residues. CDR1 LNHDA and CDR2 SQIVND come from the germline V gene (reference sequence). The CDR3 spells CASSIESGIENSPLHF. The DNA of the CDR3 is TGTGCCAGTAGTATAGAAAGCGGCATTGAAAATTCACCCCTCCACTTT.

The chain couples TRBV18 to TRBJ1-5; 8 bases are a match to TRBD1. Trimming took 3 bases from V and 5 from J; bases not matched to a gene: 9. The CDR3 sequence is 16 residues long. Germline V gene data show CDR1 as KGHSH and CDR2 as LQKENI. The CDR3 DNA reads as TGTGCCAGCTCACCGGCGGCAGGGGGCTTATATCAGCCCCAGCATTTT. This codes for CASSPAAGGLYQPQHF.

This sequence joins TRBV27 and TRBJ1-4; D not resolved. This CDR3 spans 15 amino acids. Germline V gene sequence: CDR1 MNHEY, CDR2 SMNVEV (reference sequence). The V and J ends lost 3 bases and 0 bases respectively, with 8 bases between them. The CDR3 DNA is TGTGCCAGCAGTTTCCAGGCTTCAACTAATGAAAAACTGTTTTTT. Its protein is CASSFQASTNEKLFF.

This clonotype was found a few times. V gene TRBV18 combines with J gene TRBJ1-2; 10 positions agree with TRBD1. Trimming cost V 4 bases and J 3 bases; bases outside gene matches: 5. The CDR3 spans 15 residues. Germline loops: CDR1 KGHSH, CDR2 LQKENI. The chain's CDR3 is CASSLTGQGDYGYTF. The CDR3 nucleotides read TGTGCCAGCTCACTCACAGGACAGGGGGACTATGGCTACACCTTC.

This clonotype was seen repeatedly, ten times or more. J is TRBJ1-2 and V is TRBV19; D uncertain. Trimming shortened V by 7 bases and J by 9 bases, and 12 bases separated the two germline ends. This CDR3 contains 11 residues. Germline CDR1 LNHDA, CDR2 SQIVND (reference sequence). CDR3 in DNA: TGTGCCAGTACGACGTCTATGAGCTACACCTTC. This gives the protein CASTTSMSYTF. The variable domain in full, with the rest retrieved from reference TRBV19 and TRBJ1-2, is DGGITQSPKYLFRKEGQNVTLSCEQNLNHDAMYWYRQDPGQGLRLIYYSQIVNDFQKGDIAEGYSVSREKKESFPLTVTSAQKNPTAFYLCASTTSMSYTFGSGTRLTVV.

This clonotype was seen just once. The chain combines TRBV7-6 with TRBJ2-5; 8 bases are shared with TRBD1. V lost 4 bases and J lost 2; bases outside the gene matches: 3. This CDR3 contains 14 residues. Germline loops: CDR1 SGHVS, CDR2 FNYEAQ. The CDR3 region has the DNA TGTGCCAGCAGCTCTAGGACAGGGCAAGAGACCCAGTACTTC. Its protein is CASSSRTGQETQYF.

The V and J genes are TRBV6-2 or TRBV6-3 and TRBJ1-5; TRBD1 agrees at 8 bases. Germline CDR1 MNHEY, CDR2 SVGEGT. V trimming: 4 bases; J trimming: 0 bases; junction bases outside the gene matches: 8. The CDR3 is made up of 17 amino acids. In DNA, the CDR3 is TGTGCCAGCAGTTCCTTCGACAGGGGATTTAGCAATCAGCCCCAGCATTTT. Its translation: CASSSFDRGFSNQPQHF.

This clonotype has more than one count but fewer than ten. V is TRBV10-3 and J is TRBJ2-3, with 9 bases fitting TRBD1. The CDR3 sequence is 15 residues long. V dropped 3 bases and J dropped 5; count of bases not matched to a gene: 6. Germline V gene sequence: CDR1 ENHRY, CDR2 SYGVKD. The CDR3 sequence is CAISEGDRVKDTQYF. CDR3 DNA sequence: TGTGCCATCAGTGAAGGGGACAGGGTAAAAGATACGCAGTATTTT.

This clonotype is judged medium-sized. This chain uses TRBV19 with TRBJ2-7, with a tentative D call TRBD1 (6 bases). Per the germline V gene, CDR1 is LNHDA and CDR2 is SQIVND (reference sequence). With 3 bases removed from V and 0 bases from J, the gap between germline ends came to 9 bases. This CDR3 contains 14 residues. DNA of the CDR3: TGTGCCAGTAGTATTGGGGGCACCTCCTACGAGCAGTACTTC. Translation: CASSIGGTSYEQYF.

J is TRBJ1-1 and V is TRBV19; D is ambiguous. Trimming left V 1 base short and J 8 bases short, with 5 bases between. Germline values: CDR1 LNHDA, CDR2 SQIVND (reference sequence). This CDR3 contains 11 residues. This CDR3 is CASSIGFEAFF. The CDR3 DNA is TGTGCCAGTAGTATAGGTTTCGAAGCTTTCTTT.